This is a list of T cell receptor beta chains from one sample in a study of beta chain features in type 1 diabetes. Measured with immunoSEQ multiplex PCR; TCRdb has only the in-frame clones, and not every one. This sample has about 400,000 clones, with approximately 12% found just once. Source material: naive CD4+ T cells from blood. The receptors stem from a woman under 30 with type 1 diabetes. Each CDR3 is given with its conserved first and last residue. D genes are given only for firm matches. Clone size is not always given. Where it is, it says once, few, many or a class for expanded clones.

CDR3nt	CDR3aa	j_gene	d_gene	v_gene	abundance
TGTGCCAGCAGCTCCGACAGCTTTTATGGCTACACCTTC	CASSSDSFYGYTF	TRBJ1-2	NA	TRBV7-2	few
TGTGCCAGTAGTAGGTTGCTAGCGGCCTCCTACGAGCAGTACTTC	CASSRLLAASYEQYF	TRBJ2-7	TRBD2	TRBV19	few
TGTGCCAGCTCACCGATCGGCGGGGGTTCATCTAATCAGCCCCAGCATTTT	CASSPIGGGSSNQPQHF	TRBJ1-5	NA	TRBV18	few
TGTGCCACCAGCAGGAAGGAGGGGACGCCCCTGACGGGGCAGTACTTC	CATSRKEGTPLTGQYF	TRBJ2-7	NA	TRBV15	NA
TGTGCCAGCAGAATGGAACTAGCGGGGCCGTTCAATGAGCAGTTCTTC	CASRMELAGPFNEQFF	TRBJ2-1	TRBD2	TRBV4-2	NA
TGTGCCAGTAGTCACAGGGACCGGTATGGCTACACCTTC	CASSHRDRYGYTF	TRBJ1-2	NA	TRBV19	few
TGTGCCAGCAGCTTGGAGGTAGCGGGGGGCTTCACAGATACGCAGTATTTT	CASSLEVAGGFTDTQYF	TRBJ2-3	TRBD2	TRBV5-6	NA
TGCAGCGTTGCGGTCGGGACAGCCTACGAGCAGTACTTC	CSVAVGTAYEQYF	TRBJ2-7	TRBD1	TRBV29-1	few
TGTGCCAGCAGCGTAGCGGCTAGGGGCCGACAAGAGACCCAGTACTTC	CASSVAARGRQETQYF	TRBJ2-5	NA	TRBV9	few
TGTGCCAGCAGCGCACCGGGGACACTAGCTAACTATGGCTACACCTTC	CASSAPGTLANYGYTF	TRBJ1-2	NA	TRBV25-1	NA
TGTGCCAGCAGCCCAGACAGTCCCTATAATTCACCCCTCCACTTT	CASSPDSPYNSPLHF	TRBJ1-6	NA	TRBV2	few
TGTGCCAGCGCGCCCTACGAGCAGTACTTC	CASAPYEQYF	TRBJ2-7	NA	TRBV27	NA
TGCGCCAGCAGCCAAGAAGGTCTAGCGGGAGCGGGCGAGCAGTACTTC	CASSQEGLAGAGEQYF	TRBJ2-7	TRBD2	TRBV4-3	few
TGTGCCAGCAGCTTGGCGGGACAGGGAGGATCTGAAGCTTTCTTT	CASSLAGQGGSEAFF	TRBJ1-1	TRBD1	TRBV5-4	NA
TGTGCCTGGAGTGTGAGTATAGTAAGCGAGCAGTTCTTC	CAWSVSIVSEQFF	TRBJ2-1	NA	TRBV30	few
TGTGCCAGCAGCTTAAGCGGGGAAGCTTTCTTT	CASSLSGEAFF	TRBJ1-1	NA	TRBV7-9	NA
TGTGCCACCAGAGACAGGGCACCTAGGGAGCCCCAGCATTTT	CATRDRAPREPQHF	TRBJ1-5	TRBD1	TRBV15	NA
TGTGCCAGCAGCGTCGGACTGGGAAATGAAAAACTGTTTTTT	CASSVGLGNEKLFF	TRBJ1-4	NA	TRBV9	few
TGTGCCAGCAGCGGCCCCGGGACTAGTCGATTCAATGAGCAGTTCTTC	CASSGPGTSRFNEQFF	TRBJ2-1	TRBD2	TRBV7-9	few
TGTGCCAGCAGCTCTCAGGGGTACCAAGAGACCCAGTACTTC	CASSSQGYQETQYF	TRBJ2-5	NA	TRBV5-4	few